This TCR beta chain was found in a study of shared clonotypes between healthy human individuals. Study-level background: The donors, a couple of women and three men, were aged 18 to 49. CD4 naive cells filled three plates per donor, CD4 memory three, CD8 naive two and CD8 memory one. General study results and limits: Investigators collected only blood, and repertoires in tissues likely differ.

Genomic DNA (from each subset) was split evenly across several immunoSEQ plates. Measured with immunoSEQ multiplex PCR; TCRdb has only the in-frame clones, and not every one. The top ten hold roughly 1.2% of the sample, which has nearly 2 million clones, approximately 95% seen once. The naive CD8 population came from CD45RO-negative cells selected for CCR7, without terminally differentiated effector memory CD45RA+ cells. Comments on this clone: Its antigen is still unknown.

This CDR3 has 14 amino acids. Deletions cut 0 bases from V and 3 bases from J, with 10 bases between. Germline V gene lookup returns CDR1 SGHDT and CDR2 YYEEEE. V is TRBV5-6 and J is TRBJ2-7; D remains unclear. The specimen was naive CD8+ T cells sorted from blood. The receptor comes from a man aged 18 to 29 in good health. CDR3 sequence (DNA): TGTGCCAGCAGCTTGGGGTCTACGATCTACGAGCAGTACTTC. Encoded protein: CASSLGSTIYEQYF.